This T cell receptor beta chain was profiled in a study of blood T cell repertoires in COVID-19. Per the original data handling: Estimated nucleated cell counts came from reference gene primer amplification. Repertoires were generated with immunoSEQ multiplex PCR, while TCRdb's copy carries only in-frame clones and drops some. V, J and clone size reflect that table, while D and trimming were determined from the DNA. The table shows tens of thousands of clones, with about 90% occurring only once. Germline V lookup: CDR1 LNHDA, CDR2 SQIVND (reference sequence). The CDR3 consists of 18 residues. V lost 5 bases and J lost 0, with 20 bases in between.

The chain employs TRBV19 and TRBJ1-3; the D gene is possibly TRBD1 (6 bases). Sequencing was carried out using peripheral blood. The clonotype was recovered from a man older than 75 with acute or convalescent COVID-19. CDR3 region: CASSATGTPLSSGNTIYF. The CDR3 nucleotides read TGTGCCAGTAGTGCCACCGGGACACCGCTGAGCTCTGGAAACACCATATATTTT.